These 9 T cell receptor beta chains originate from one sample sequenced in a study of CD8 T cells in Susac syndrome. RNA, at about 0.45 to 1 ug, was reverse transcribed with random hexamers. TCRdb ran MiXCR on the immunoSEQ multiplex PCR reads and lists one entry per CDR3 protein. This sample has 140,000 to 150,000 distinct CDR3 sequences, with 90% to 97% found just once. Specimen: CD4+ T cells from PBMCs. The receptors stem from a human donor with Susac syndrome.

The gene calls are TRBV25-1 and TRBJ1-5, with D maybe TRBD1 (5 bases). The V gene lost 7 bases and the J gene lost 6 bases, with 13 bases spanning the gap. Germline V lookup: CDR1 MGHDK, CDR2 SYGVNS. This CDR3 has 13 residues. The DNA of the CDR3 is TGTGCCAGCAAGGGTGGGGCGGGTCAGCCCCAGCATTTT. Its protein product is CASKGGAGQPQHF.

The chain links TRBV11-2 to TRBJ2-6; no firm D call. Germline V gene sequence: CDR1 SGHAT, CDR2 FQNNGV. This CDR3 is 13 amino acids long. The V and J ends lost 2 bases and 2 bases respectively, with 1 base between them. CDR3 in amino acids: CASSLPGANVLTF. DNA of the CDR3: TGTGCCAGCAGCTTACCTGGGGCCAACGTCCTGACTTTC.

V and J are TRBV11-2 and TRBJ2-3, with 8 bases matching TRBD1. The CDR3 totals 13 residues. With V trimmed by 3 bases and J by 11 bases, 7 bases remained unmatched. Germline V gives CDR1 SGHAT, CDR2 FQNNGV. DNA of the CDR3: TGTGCCAGCAGCTTGCCCGGACAGGGCAAGCAGTATTTT. The encoded protein is CASSLPGQGKQYF.

This rearrangement joins TRBV11-2 to TRBJ1-1; D is unresolved. There are 12 residues in the CDR3. CDR1 and CDR2 (germline): SGHAT, FQNNGV. Trimming shortened V by 5 bases and J by 7 bases, and 11 bases separated the two germline ends. For the CDR3, the DNA is TGTGCCAGCAGCCCGCCACACGGTGAAGCTTTCTTT. Translating it yields CASSPPHGEAFF.

This clonotype was detected once. This chain connects TRBV20-1 to TRBJ1-4, with 7 nucleotides matching TRBD1. The CDR3 runs to 14 residues. The V gene end was trimmed by 4 bases and the J gene end by 2 bases; junction bases not matched to a gene: 4. Germline CDR1 DFQATT, CDR2 SNEGSKA (reference sequence). CDR3 sequence: CSATKQGTNEKLFF. CDR3 nucleotide sequence: TGCAGTGCTACCAAACAGGGGACTAATGAAAAACTGTTTTTT.

The genes are TRBV20-1 and TRBJ2-1; 14 bases fit TRBD2. Losses at the gene ends were 2 bases for V and 4 bases for J; bases not matched to a gene: 13. This CDR3 is 19 amino acids long. Germline CDR1 DFQATT, CDR2 SNEGSKA (reference sequence). CDR3 sequence reads: CSARTGTRGLAGGYNEQFF. The CDR3 DNA sequence: TGCAGTGCTAGAACCGGGACAAGAGGACTAGCGGGGGGATACAATGAGCAGTTCTTC.

The chain has TRBV2 and TRBJ2-2, with 8 bases aligning to TRBD2. The germline gives CDR1 SNHLY, CDR2 FYNNEI. The CDR3 is made up of 15 amino acids. The V and J ends lost 5 bases and 4 bases, in that order; junction bases with no gene match: 6. In DNA, the CDR3 is TGTGCCAGCAGTCGAGGCGGGGGGTTCACCGGGGAGCTGTTTTTT. Residues: CASSRGGGFTGELFF.

This clonotype was seen a single time. The chain carries TRBV7-9 and TRBJ1-6; TRBD1 is a possible D gene (5 bases). Germline V gene lookup returns CDR1 SEHNR and CDR2 FQNEAQ (reference sequence). Trimming cost V 5 bases and J 14 bases, with 22 bases left between them. The CDR3 covers 15 residues. The CDR3 here is CASSRRDGTFRSLHF. CDR3 DNA sequence: TGTGCCAGCAGCAGACGGGACGGTACATTTCGGTCCCTCCACTTT. The full variable domain, completed using reference TRBV7-9 and TRBJ1-6, is DTGVSQNPRHKITKRGQNVTFRCDPISEHNRLYWYRQTLGQGPEFLTYFQNEAQLEKSRLLSDRFSAERPKGSFSTLEIQRTEQGDSAMYLCASSRRDGTFRSLHFGNGTRLTVT.

The chain joins TRBV28 to TRBJ2-5; 8 positions match TRBD1. The CDR3 sequence is 16 residues long. Unmatched junction bases numbered 5, after V lost 2 bases and J lost 0 bases. The germline V gene encodes CDR1 MDHEN and CDR2 SYDVKM. The CDR3 DNA reads as TGTGCCAGCAGTTTAAAGGGACAGGTGTACCAAGAGACCCAGTACTTC. Protein: CASSLKGQVYQETQYF.